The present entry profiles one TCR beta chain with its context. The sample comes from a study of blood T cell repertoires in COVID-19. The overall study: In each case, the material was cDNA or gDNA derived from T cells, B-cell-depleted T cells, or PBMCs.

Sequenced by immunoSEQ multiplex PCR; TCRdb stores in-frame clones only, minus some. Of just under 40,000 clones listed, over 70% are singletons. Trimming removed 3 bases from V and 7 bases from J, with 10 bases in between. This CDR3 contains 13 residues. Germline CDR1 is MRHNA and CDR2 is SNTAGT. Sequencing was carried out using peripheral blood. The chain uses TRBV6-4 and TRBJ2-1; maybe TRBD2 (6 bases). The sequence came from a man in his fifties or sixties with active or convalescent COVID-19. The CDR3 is CASSEEGWNEQFF. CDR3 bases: TGTGCCAGCAGTGAGGAGGGTTGGAATGAGCAGTTCTTC.